The subject of this entry is one T cell receptor beta chain. The antigen remains undetermined. Sample treatment: around 19 received Ad26.COV2.S at low or high dose, single or two shots; 5 received placebo; per-sample allocation not given. Each sample was drawn 63 days after the first injection (of vaccine or placebo). Assay: immunoSEQ multiplex PCR; the TCRdb copy retains only in-frame clones and omits some. The sample gives some 290,000 clones, 85% of which show up once; around 2% is in the top ten. This entry comes from a study of Ad26.COV2.S vaccination and SARS-CoV-2 variants. Background on the study: Enrolled in COV1001, the donor was in the Ad26.COV2.S trial arm, which received the vaccine. Donor got 5x10^10 or 1x10^11 viral particles of Ad26.COV2.S.

Study-wide points: After vaccination, substantial breadth of spike-specific CD8+ and CD4+ responses was reported. It was vaccine recipients, not placebo recipients, who had the higher spike-specific TCR breadth.

This TCR was sampled from a person between 18 and 59 years old who received the Ad26.COV2.S COVID-19 vaccine or a placebo. The sample in question was peripheral blood, obtained in a trial of Ad26.COV2.S vaccine versus placebo.

DNA of the CDR3: TGCGCCAGCAGCCTTATGACAGGGATATATTCACCCCTCCACTTT. It is translated as CASSLMTGIYSPLHF. This chain links TRBV4-1 with TRBJ1-6; 7 nucleotides align to TRBD1. The CDR3 covers 15 residues. J gave up 8 bases and V 4 bases, and 8 bases lay outside the gene matches. Germline V lookup: CDR1 MGHRA, CDR2 YSYEKL.